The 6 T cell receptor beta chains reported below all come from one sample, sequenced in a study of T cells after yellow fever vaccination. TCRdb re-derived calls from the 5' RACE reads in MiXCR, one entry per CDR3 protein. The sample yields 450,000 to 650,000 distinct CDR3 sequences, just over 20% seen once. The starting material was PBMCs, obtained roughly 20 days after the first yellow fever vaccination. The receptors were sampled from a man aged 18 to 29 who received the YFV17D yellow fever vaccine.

This chain's CDR3 is CASSPRQGMSQETQYF. The CDR3 bases are TGTGCCAGCAGCCCTCGACAGGGTATGTCCCAAGAGACCCAGTACTTC. The gene calls are TRBV3-1 and TRBJ2-5, with TRBD1 matching 7 bases. Germline V gene sequence: CDR1 LGHDT, CDR2 YNNKEL (reference sequence). The CDR3 consists of 16 residues. Unmatched junction bases numbered 9, after V lost 4 bases and J lost 1 base.

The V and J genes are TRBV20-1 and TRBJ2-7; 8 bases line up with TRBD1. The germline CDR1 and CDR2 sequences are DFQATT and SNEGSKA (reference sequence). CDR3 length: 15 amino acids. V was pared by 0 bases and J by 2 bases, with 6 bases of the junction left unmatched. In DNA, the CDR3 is TGCAGTGCTAGAGATCTTGCAGGGGGCACCTACGAGCAGTACTTC. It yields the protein CSARDLAGGTYEQYF.

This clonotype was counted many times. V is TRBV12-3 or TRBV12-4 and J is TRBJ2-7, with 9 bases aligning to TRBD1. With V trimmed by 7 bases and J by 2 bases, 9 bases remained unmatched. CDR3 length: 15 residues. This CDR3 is CASTRRDRETYEQYF. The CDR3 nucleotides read TGTGCCAGCACCCGGCGGGACAGGGAGACCTACGAGCAGTACTTC.

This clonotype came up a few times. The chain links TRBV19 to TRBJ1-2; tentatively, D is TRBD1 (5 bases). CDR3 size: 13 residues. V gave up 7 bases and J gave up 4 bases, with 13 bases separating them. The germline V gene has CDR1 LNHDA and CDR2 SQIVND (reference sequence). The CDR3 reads CASTPGRIYGYTF. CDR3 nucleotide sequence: TGTGCCAGTACCCCGGGACGGATCTATGGCTACACCTTC.

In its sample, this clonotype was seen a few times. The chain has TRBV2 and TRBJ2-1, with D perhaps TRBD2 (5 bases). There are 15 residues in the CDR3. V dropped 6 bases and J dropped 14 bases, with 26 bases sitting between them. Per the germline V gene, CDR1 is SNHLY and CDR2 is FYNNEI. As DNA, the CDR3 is TGTGCCAGCAGCGACGGTCCGGGATTCCCTCGGGCGGAGTTCTTC. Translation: CASSDGPGFPRAEFF.

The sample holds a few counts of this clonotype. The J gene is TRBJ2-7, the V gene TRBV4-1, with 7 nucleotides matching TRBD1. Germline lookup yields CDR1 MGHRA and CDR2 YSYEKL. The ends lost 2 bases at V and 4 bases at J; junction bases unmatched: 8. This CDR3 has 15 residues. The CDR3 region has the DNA TGCGCCAGCAGCCAAAAACGGCCAGGGGGTTACGAGCAGTACTTC. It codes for CASSQKRPGGYEQYF.